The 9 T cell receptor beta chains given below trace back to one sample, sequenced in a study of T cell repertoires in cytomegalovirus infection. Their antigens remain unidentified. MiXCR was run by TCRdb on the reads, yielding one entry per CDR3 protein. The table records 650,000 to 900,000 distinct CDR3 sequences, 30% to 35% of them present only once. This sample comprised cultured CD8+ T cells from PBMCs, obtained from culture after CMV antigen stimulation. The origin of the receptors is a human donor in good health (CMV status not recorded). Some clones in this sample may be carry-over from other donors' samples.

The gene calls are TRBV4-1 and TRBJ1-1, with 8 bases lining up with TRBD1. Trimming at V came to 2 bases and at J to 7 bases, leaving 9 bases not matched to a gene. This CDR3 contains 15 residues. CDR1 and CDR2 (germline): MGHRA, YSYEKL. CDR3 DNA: TGCGCCAGCAGCCAATTTACCGGGACAGGAGTTGAAGCTTTCTTT. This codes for CASSQFTGTGVEAFF.

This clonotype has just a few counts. The DNA of the CDR3 is TGCGCCAGCAGTCAAATTGGGGGTGGCACTGGAAACACCATATATTTT. The encoded protein is CASSQIGGGTGNTIYF. The gene calls are TRBV23-1 and TRBJ1-3; D possibly corresponds to TRBD1 (5 bases). TRBV23-1 is an open reading frame, and its role is uncertain. The V and J ends lost 2 bases and 2 bases respectively, with 13 bases between them. The CDR3 is 16 amino acids.

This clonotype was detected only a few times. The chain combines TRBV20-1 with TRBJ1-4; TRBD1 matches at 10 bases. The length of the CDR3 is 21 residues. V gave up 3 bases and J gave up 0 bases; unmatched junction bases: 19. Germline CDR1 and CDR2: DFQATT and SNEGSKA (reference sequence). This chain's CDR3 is CSARGINLKGQGTTTNEKLFF. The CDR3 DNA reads TGCAGTGCTAGGGGTATTAATTTAAAGGGACAGGGGACGACAACTAATGAAAAACTGTTTTTT.

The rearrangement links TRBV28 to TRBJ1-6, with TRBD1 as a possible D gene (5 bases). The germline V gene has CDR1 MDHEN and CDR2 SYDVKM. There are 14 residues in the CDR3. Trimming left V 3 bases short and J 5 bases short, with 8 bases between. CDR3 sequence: CASSFQGDNSPLHF. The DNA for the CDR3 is TGTGCCAGCAGTTTTCAGGGAGATAATTCACCCCTCCACTTT. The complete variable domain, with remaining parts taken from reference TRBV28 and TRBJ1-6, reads DVKVTQSSRYLVKRTGEKVFLECVQDMDHENMFWYRQDPGLGLRLIYFSYDVKMKEKGDIPEGYSVSREKKERFSLILESASTNQTSMYLCASSFQGDNSPLHFGNGTRLTVT.

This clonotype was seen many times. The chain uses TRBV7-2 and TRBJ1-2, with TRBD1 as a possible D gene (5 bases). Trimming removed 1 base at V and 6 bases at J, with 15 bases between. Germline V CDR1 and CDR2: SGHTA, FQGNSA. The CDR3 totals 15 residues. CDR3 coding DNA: TGTGCCAGCAGCTTAGGGCTCCGGGACTACGATGGCTACACCTTC. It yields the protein CASSLGLRDYDGYTF.

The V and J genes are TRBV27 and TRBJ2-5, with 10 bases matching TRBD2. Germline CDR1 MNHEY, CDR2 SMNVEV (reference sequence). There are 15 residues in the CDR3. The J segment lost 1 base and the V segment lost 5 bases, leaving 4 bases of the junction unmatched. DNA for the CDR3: TGTGCCAGCAGTCCCATAGCGGGGGGCCAAGAGACCCAGTACTTC. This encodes CASSPIAGGQETQYF.

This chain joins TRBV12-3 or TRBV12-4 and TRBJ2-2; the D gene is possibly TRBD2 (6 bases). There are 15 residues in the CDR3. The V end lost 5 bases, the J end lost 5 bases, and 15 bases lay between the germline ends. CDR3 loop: CASSRDLGGTGELFF. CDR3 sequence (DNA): TGTGCCAGCAGTCGGGACCTGGGGGGTACCGGGGAGCTGTTTTTT.

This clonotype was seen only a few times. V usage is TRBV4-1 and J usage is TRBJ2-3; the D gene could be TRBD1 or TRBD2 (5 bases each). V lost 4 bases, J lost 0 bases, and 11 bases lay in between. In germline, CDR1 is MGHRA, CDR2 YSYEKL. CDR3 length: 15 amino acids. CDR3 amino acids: CASSPLGVSTDTQYF. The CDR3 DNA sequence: TGCGCCAGCAGCCCGCTGGGGGTGAGCACAGATACGCAGTATTTT.

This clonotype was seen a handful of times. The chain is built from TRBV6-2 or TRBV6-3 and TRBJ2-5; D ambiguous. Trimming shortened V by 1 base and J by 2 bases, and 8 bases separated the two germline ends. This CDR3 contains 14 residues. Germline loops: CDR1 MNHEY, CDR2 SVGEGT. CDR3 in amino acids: CASSYLALQETQYF. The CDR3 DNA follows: TGTGCCAGCAGTTACTTGGCCTTACAAGAGACCCAGTACTTC.